Listed here are 24 T cell receptor beta chains from one sample, sequenced in a study of OX40 agonist ivuxolimab in advanced cancers. The method was immunoSEQ multiplex PCR; TCRdb's version includes in-frame clones alone and lacks a portion of them. The sample consists of some 110,000 clones, 93% of them appearing once. Sequenced here: CD4+ or CD8+ T cells sorted from blood, sampled in a trial of the OX40 agonist ivuxolimab. These receptors were obtained from an adult with an advanced solid tumor such as melanoma, head and neck, liver or kidney cancer.

V usage is TRBV28 and J usage is TRBJ2-2, with D perhaps matching TRBD2 (7 bases). CDR3 length: 18 residues. V gave up 6 bases and J gave up 3 bases, with 23 bases separating them. Germline values: CDR1 MDHEN, CDR2 SYDVKM. CDR3 sequence reads: CASSPRGRGRADTGELFF. For the CDR3, the DNA is TGTGCCAGCAGCCCTCGGGGGCGGGGGAGGGCTGACACCGGGGAGCTGTTTTTT.

The V call is TRBV15, the J call TRBJ2-1; D is possibly TRBD2 (5 bases). The germline gives CDR1 LNHNV, CDR2 YYDKDF (reference sequence). Trimming removed 4 bases from V and 8 bases from J, with 18 bases in between. This CDR3 has 15 amino acids. CDR3 sequence: CATSTSAIGIDEQFF. CDR3 bases: TGTGCCACCAGCACCAGCGCGATCGGGATCGATGAGCAGTTCTTC.

The chain is built from TRBV11-3 and TRBJ2-5; TRBD2 agrees at 9 bases. J was trimmed by 1 base and V by 6 bases; bases with no gene match: 6. The CDR3 totals 15 residues. Germline values: CDR1 SGHNT, CDR2 YENEEA. CDR3 protein: CASSRSGGTQETQYF. Here the CDR3 DNA reads TGTGCCAGCAGTCGGAGCGGGGGGACCCAAGAGACCCAGTACTTC.

This clone was recorded only once. The chain couples TRBV5-1 to TRBJ2-5; 14 bases fit TRBD2. Germline CDR1 and CDR2: SGHRS and YFSETQ. The V and J ends lost 3 bases and 5 bases, in that order; junction bases with no gene match: 3. This CDR3 contains 15 residues. CDR3 sequence: CASSSGLAGVETQYF. The DNA of the CDR3 is TGCGCCAGCAGCTCGGGACTAGCGGGAGTGGAGACCCAGTACTTC.

The J gene is TRBJ1-5, the V gene TRBV28; 10 bases are a match to TRBD1. This CDR3 is built from 16 residues. Germline V gives CDR1 MDHEN, CDR2 SYDVKM. V lost 5 bases and J lost 6; bases outside the gene matches: 10. CDR3 loop: CASSPRDRGSSQPQHF. The CDR3, as DNA: TGTGCCAGCAGTCCAAGGGACAGGGGTTCGAGTCAGCCCCAGCATTTT.

The chain links TRBV28 to TRBJ2-5; maybe TRBD1 (6 bases). V gave up 3 bases and J gave up 5 bases, with 16 bases separating them. Germline loops: CDR1 MDHEN, CDR2 SYDVKM. The CDR3 totals 15 residues. CDR3 bases: TGTGCCAGCAGTTTTTCTGGACAGTGGGTGGAGACCCAGTACTTC. It specifies CASSFSGQWVETQYF.

The chain has TRBV10-3 and TRBJ2-7; 8 bases agree with TRBD2. Unmatched junction bases numbered 11, after V lost 6 bases and J lost 4 bases. This CDR3 spans 15 amino acids. Germline V gene data show CDR1 as ENHRY and CDR2 as SYGVKD. CDR3 amino acids: CAISQDREGRYEQYF. CDR3 in DNA: TGTGCCATCAGCCAGGACCGGGAGGGCCGGTACGAGCAGTACTTC.

The rearrangement joins TRBV14 to TRBJ2-3; TRBD2 matches at 12 bases. Germline CDR1 is SGHDN and CDR2 is FVKESK. V lost 2 bases, J lost 2 bases, and 11 bases stayed unmatched. The CDR3 totals 19 residues. CDR3 amino acids: CASSQRAATSGGLTDTQYF. CDR3 bases: TGTGCCAGCAGCCAAAGGGCTGCGACTAGCGGGGGCCTCACAGATACGCAGTATTTT. The whole variable domain, filled in from reference TRBV14 and TRBJ2-3, reads EAGVTQFPSHSVIEKGQTVTLRCDPISGHDNLYWYRRVMGKEIKFLLHFVKESKQDESGMPNNRFLAERTGGTYSTLKVQPAELEDSGVYFCASSQRAATSGGLTDTQYFGPGTRLTVL.

J is TRBJ1-1 and V is TRBV19, with a tentative D call TRBD1 (5 bases). This CDR3 has 13 amino acids. V was pared by 6 bases and J by 1 base, with 9 bases between. Germline loops: CDR1 LNHDA, CDR2 SQIVND (reference sequence). The CDR3 nucleotides read TGTGCCAGTAGATGGGGCCCGAACACTGAAGCTTTCTTT. This encodes CASRWGPNTEAFF. Looking up the rest from reference TRBV19 and TRBJ1-1 gives the full variable domain: DGGITQSPKYLFRKEGQNVTLSCEQNLNHDAMYWYRQDPGQGLRLIYYSQIVNDFQKGDIAEGYSVSREKKESFPLTVTSAQKNPTAFYLCASRWGPNTEAFFGQGTRLTVV.

This clone was seen once. CDR3 region: CASIDGQGATGELFF. CDR3 sequence (DNA): TGTGCCAGCATCGACGGACAGGGTGCCACCGGGGAGCTGTTTTTT. V and J are TRBV6-6 and TRBJ2-2; 8 nucleotides line up with TRBD1. V dropped 7 bases and J dropped 4; count of bases not matched to a gene: 8. Germline lookup yields CDR1 MNHNY and CDR2 SVGAGI (reference sequence). The CDR3 sequence is 15 residues long.

This sequence joins TRBV6-5 and TRBJ2-5; no firm D call. This CDR3 is 15 amino acids long. Germline assignment: CDR1 MNHEY and CDR2 SVGAGI. V lost 0 bases to trimming and J lost 2 bases, with 10 bases between them. CDR3 in DNA: TGTGCCAGCAGTTACTCGGGCACGGGTCAAGAGACCCAGTACTTC. Translated, it gives CASSYSGTGQETQYF.

The J gene is TRBJ1-2, the V gene TRBV7-8, with 11 bases lining up with TRBD1. There are 16 residues in the CDR3. V was pared by 4 bases and J by 4 bases, with 8 bases of the junction left unmatched. Germline lookup yields CDR1 SGHVS and CDR2 FQNEAQ. CDR3 sequence reads: CASSYRPGTGGYGYTF. In DNA form, the CDR3 reads TGTGCCAGCAGCTATCGACCCGGGACAGGGGGCTATGGCTACACCTTC.

This rearrangement joins TRBV19 to TRBJ2-5; D gene ambiguous. Per the germline V gene, CDR1 is LNHDA and CDR2 is SQIVND (reference sequence). The CDR3 has 14 residues. Trimming took off 2 bases at V and 2 bases at J, with 9 bases between the two ends. CDR3 coding DNA: TGTGCCAGTAGTATATCCGTTTCACAAGAGACCCAGTACTTC. Its translation is CASSISVSQETQYF.

Concerning this clone itself: One end of the junction varies from germline; a read error may be responsible. The rearrangement uses TRBV7-3 and TRBJ2-2; 9 bases match TRBD2. Germline values: CDR1 SGHTA, CDR2 FQGTGA. The CDR3 covers 16 residues. The CDR3 DNA reads as TGTGCCAGCAGCGTAACTAGCGGGCTCAACACCGGGGAGCTGTTTTTT. This translates into CASSVTSGLNTGELFF.

This sequence joins TRBV7-3 and TRBJ2-1; D might be TRBD2 (7 bases). Trimming removed 3 bases from V and 7 bases from J, with 19 bases in between. CDR1 and CDR2 (germline): SGHTA, FQGTGA. CDR3 length equals 16 residues. The CDR3 spells CASSFRGGAVLNEQFF. CDR3 DNA: TGTGCCAGCAGCTTTCGTGGGGGGGCCGTATTAAATGAGCAGTTCTTC.

The chain is built from TRBV6-5 and TRBJ2-2, with D unresolved. Germline V gives CDR1 MNHEY, CDR2 SVGAGI. The CDR3 is 13 amino acids. V was cut by 6 bases and J by 7 bases, with 12 bases left in between. This chain's CDR3 is CASRLRVGGELFF. The CDR3 DNA sequence: TGTGCCAGCAGGCTCCGAGTGGGCGGGGAGCTGTTTTTT.

The V gene is TRBV29-1, the J gene TRBJ2-5; 9 positions match TRBD1. CDR3 length: 13 residues. V dropped 7 bases and J dropped 4; count of bases not matched to a gene: 7. CDR1 and CDR2 from the germline V gene are SQVTM and ANQGSEA. This CDR3 reads CSGGQGSGETQYF. The CDR3 DNA follows: TGCAGCGGCGGACAGGGGTCGGGAGAGACCCAGTACTTC.

V usage is TRBV6-5 and J usage is TRBJ2-7, with 11 bases lining up with TRBD2. Trimming cost V 8 bases and J 6 bases; bases outside gene matches: 9. Germline CDR1 and CDR2: MNHEY and SVGAGI. The CDR3 has 14 residues. The CDR3 loop reads CASRRLAGLFEQYF. The CDR3 DNA is TGTGCCAGCCGCAGACTAGCGGGACTATTCGAGCAGTACTTC.

This clone was detected a few times. The V and J genes are TRBV7-3 and TRBJ1-1, with a weak D call TRBD1 (6 bases). CDR3 length: 13 amino acids. The germline V and J ends were trimmed by 6 bases and 2 bases, with 10 bases remaining between them. Germline CDR1 SGHTA, CDR2 FQGTGA. The chain's CDR3 is CASSSRGNTEAFF. The CDR3, as DNA: TGTGCCAGCAGTTCCAGGGGCAACACTGAAGCTTTCTTT.

This clone was recorded a few times. The same CDR3 also results from other DNA sequences found in this sample. The chain combines TRBV18 with TRBJ2-5, with unresolved D. V gave up 3 bases and J gave up 1 base, with 0 bases separating them. The length of the CDR3 is 11 residues. CDR1 is KGHSH and CDR2 is LQKENI in the germline V gene. This CDR3 is CASSPQETQYF. DNA of the CDR3: TGTGCCAGCTCACCCCAAGAGACCCAGTACTTC.

The genes are TRBV7-9 and TRBJ1-1; possible D gene TRBD1, 5 bases. CDR3 length: 14 amino acids. Germline V gene data show CDR1 as SEHNR and CDR2 as FQNEAQ (reference sequence). Trimming left V 1 base short and J 6 bases short, with 12 bases between. The CDR3 loop is CASSLVEWDAEAFF. CDR3 bases: TGTGCCAGCAGCTTAGTTGAGTGGGACGCTGAAGCTTTCTTT.

The rearrangement uses TRBV28 and TRBJ1-1; 7 bases map to TRBD1. Germline CDR1 and CDR2: MDHEN and SYDVKM. The CDR3 runs to 16 residues. V lost 2 bases, J lost 0 bases, and 6 bases stayed unmatched. Here the CDR3 DNA reads TGTGCCAGCAGTTTAGATAACAGGGGAATGAACACTGAAGCTTTCTTT. Amino acids: CASSLDNRGMNTEAFF.

The J gene is TRBJ1-2, the V gene TRBV5-6; 9 bases are shared with TRBD1. The CDR3 contains 17 residues. V shed 7 bases and J 0 bases; nucleotides not matched to a gene: 13. The germline CDR1 and CDR2 sequences are SGHDT and YYEEEE. The CDR3 DNA reads TGTGCCAGCGAGAAAAGGGGACAGGGCCCAGCTAACTATGGCTACACCTTC. This sequence encodes CASEKRGQGPANYGYTF.

J is TRBJ1-6 and V is TRBV6-5, with unresolved D. Per germline, CDR1 MNHEY and CDR2 SVGAGI. Deletions cut 6 bases from V and 5 bases from J, with 8 bases between. CDR3 length: 13 amino acids. The CDR3 protein is CASSKEHNSPLHF. The CDR3 nucleotides read TGTGCCAGCAGCAAAGAACATAATTCACCCCTCCACTTT.